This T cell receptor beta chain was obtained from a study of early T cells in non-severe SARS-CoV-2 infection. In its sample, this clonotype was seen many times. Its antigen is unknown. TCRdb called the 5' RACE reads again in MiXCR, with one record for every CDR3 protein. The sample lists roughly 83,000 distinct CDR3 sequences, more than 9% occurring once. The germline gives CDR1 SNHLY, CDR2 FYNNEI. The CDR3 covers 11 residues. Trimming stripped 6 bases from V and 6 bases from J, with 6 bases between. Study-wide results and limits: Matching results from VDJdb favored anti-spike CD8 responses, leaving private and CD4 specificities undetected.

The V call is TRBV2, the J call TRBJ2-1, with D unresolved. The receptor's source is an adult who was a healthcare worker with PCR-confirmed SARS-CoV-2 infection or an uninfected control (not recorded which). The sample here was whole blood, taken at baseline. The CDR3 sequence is CASSYVNEQFF. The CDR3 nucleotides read TGTGCCAGCAGCTACGTCAATGAGCAGTTCTTC. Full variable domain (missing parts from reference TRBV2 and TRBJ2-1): EPEVTQTPSHQVTQMGQEVILRCVPISNHLYFYWYRQILGQKVEFLVSFYNNEISEKSEIFDDQFSVERPDGSNFTLKIRSTKLEDSAMYFCASSYVNEQFFGPGTRLTVL.